This record concerns one TCR beta chain sequence. The antigen is not known. The sample is drawn from a study of neurological immune-mediated disorders. Per the germline V gene, CDR1 is SGHRS and CDR2 is YFSETQ. The CDR3 has 16 residues. After removal of 4 bases from V and 3 bases from J, the junction contained 6 bases not matched to a gene. The cDNA came from 5'RACE, which used 10-nucleotide random UMIs. Each CDR3 protein is one row after TCRdb ran MiXCR on the 5' RACE reads. The table includes 18,000 or so distinct CDR3 sequences, 14% detected once. Study-wide results and limits: Patients with HTLV-1-associated myelopathy had the highest level of TCR clonal expansion, whereas patients with multiple sclerosis had the lowest level, falling beneath the level found in healthy controls.

This chain links TRBV5-1 with TRBJ2-1, with 11 bases matching TRBD1. Sequencing was performed on CD4+ T cells from blood. This receptor was taken from a woman aged 60-75 years with HTLV-1-associated myelopathy (HAM/TSP). DNA of the CDR3: TGCGCCAGCAGCGGGGGACAGGGGGGAGACTACAATGAGCAGTTCTTC. Translation: CASSGGQGGDYNEQFF.